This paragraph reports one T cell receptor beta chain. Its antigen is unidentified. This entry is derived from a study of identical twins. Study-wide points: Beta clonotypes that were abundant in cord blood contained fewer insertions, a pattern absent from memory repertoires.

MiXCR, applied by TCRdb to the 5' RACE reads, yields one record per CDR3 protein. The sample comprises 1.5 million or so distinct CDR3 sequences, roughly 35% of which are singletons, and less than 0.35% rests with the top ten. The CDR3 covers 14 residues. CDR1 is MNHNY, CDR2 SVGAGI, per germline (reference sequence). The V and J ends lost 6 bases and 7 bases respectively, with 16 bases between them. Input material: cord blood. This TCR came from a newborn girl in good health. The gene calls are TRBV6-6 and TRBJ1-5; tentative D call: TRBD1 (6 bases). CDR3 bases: TGTGCCAGCAGCCAAACAGGGCCCGGCCAGCCCCAGCATTTT. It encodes CASSQTGPGQPQHF.